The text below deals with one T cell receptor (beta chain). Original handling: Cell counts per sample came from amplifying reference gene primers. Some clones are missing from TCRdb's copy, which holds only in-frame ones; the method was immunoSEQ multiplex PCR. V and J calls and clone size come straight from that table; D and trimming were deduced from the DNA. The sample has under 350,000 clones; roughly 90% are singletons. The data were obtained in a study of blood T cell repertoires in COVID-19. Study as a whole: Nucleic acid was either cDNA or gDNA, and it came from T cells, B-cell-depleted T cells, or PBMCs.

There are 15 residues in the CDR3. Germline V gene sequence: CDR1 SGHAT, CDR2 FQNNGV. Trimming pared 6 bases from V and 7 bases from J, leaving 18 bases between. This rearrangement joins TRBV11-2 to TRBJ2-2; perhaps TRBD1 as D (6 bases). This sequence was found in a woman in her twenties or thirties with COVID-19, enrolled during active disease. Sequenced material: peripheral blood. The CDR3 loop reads CASRFPVGAGGELFF. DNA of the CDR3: TGTGCCAGCAGATTCCCAGTGGGGGCGGGCGGGGAGCTGTTTTTT.